Listed below are T cell receptor beta chains from one sample, sequenced in a study of Graves' ophthalmopathy and Graves' hyperthyroidism. TCRdb recomputed calls from the multiplex PCR reads with MiXCR, one row per CDR3 protein. Here the sample spans some 750,000 distinct CDR3 sequences, about 44% being singletons. The specimen was peripheral blood. These receptor sequences come from an adult man with Graves' ophthalmopathy. The conserved cysteine and the conserved F or W are not part of the CDR3 here. Fields, in order: CDR3 protein, D gene, V gene. The D gene is left open where the match is weak.

ASSPRLAGLQETQY | TRBD2 | TRBV3-1
ASSLSGATEAF | NA | TRBV7-3
AWGPNSPLH | NA | TRBV30
ATSRAGGYVETQY | TRBD1 | TRBV15
SASEGPTYEQY | NA | TRBV29-1
ATGDPVQSPLH | NA | TRBV7-2
ATSRDSGGTGGYT | TRBD1 | TRBV15
ASSQDYDRGRETQY | TRBD1 | TRBV4-3
ALNASMNTEAF | NA | TRBV7-9
ASSLVPQPQY | NA | TRBV12-3/TRBV12-4
SARDLGDPYEQY | NA | TRBV20-1
ASSVAKGQGSYEQY | TRBD1 | TRBV9
SASYRGGRQPQH | NA | TRBV20-1
ASSPEKGQSNTEAF | NA | TRBV4-1
SAPMGARELY | NA | TRBV20-1
ASSPTGSSPLH | NA | TRBV7-9
SVTLTGAGETQY | TRBD1 | TRBV29-1
ASSNRGPGETQY | TRBD1 | TRBV7-6
AIRGLNYGYT | NA | TRBV10-3
ASRPIEGDTGELF | NA | TRBV7-9
ATSELGHYSNQPQH | NA | TRBV24-1
ASSPGDRNQETQY | NA | TRBV12-3/TRBV12-4
ASSLARGRATEAF | NA | TRBV7-9
ASSLRPAGGAYEQY | TRBD2 | TRBV7-3
ASSSALGTSENTEAF | NA | TRBV2
ASSPAPTYGYT | NA | TRBV19
ASSLVGDEQF | NA | TRBV7-9